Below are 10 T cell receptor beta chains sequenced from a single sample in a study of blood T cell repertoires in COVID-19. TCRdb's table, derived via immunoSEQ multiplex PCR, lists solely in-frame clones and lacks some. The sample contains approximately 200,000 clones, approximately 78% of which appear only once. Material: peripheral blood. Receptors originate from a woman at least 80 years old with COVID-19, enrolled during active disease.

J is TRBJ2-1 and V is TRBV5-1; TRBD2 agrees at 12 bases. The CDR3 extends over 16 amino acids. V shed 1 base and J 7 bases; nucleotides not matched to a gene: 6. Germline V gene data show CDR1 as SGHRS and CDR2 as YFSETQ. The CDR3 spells CASSLILAGGPNEQFF. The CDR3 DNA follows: TGCGCCAGCAGCTTGATTCTAGCGGGAGGGCCTAATGAGCAGTTCTTC.

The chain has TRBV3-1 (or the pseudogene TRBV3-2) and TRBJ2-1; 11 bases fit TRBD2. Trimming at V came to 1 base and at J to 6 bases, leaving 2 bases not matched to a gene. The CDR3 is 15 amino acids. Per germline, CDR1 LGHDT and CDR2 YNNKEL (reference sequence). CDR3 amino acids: CASSQVLAGVNEQFF. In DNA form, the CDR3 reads TGTGCCAGCAGCCAAGTACTAGCGGGAGTCAATGAGCAGTTCTTC.

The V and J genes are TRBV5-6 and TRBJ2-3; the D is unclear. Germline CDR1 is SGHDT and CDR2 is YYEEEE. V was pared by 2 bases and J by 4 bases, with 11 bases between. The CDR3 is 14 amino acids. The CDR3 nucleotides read TGTGCCAGCAGCTTTCTATCAGGTCCAGATACGCAGTATTTT. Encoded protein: CASSFLSGPDTQYF.

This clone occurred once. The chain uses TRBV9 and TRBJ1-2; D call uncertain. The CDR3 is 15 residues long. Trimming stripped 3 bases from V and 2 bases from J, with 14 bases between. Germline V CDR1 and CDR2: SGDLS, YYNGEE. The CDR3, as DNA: TGTGCCAGCAGCGGCGCTTTCTGGAGGAACTATGGCTACACCTTC. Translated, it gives CASSGAFWRNYGYTF.

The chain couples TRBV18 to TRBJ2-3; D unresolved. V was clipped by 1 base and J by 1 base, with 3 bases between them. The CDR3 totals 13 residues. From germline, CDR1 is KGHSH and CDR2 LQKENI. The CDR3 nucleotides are TGTGCCAGCTCACCACTAGGCACAGATACGCAGTATTTT. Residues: CASSPLGTDTQYF.

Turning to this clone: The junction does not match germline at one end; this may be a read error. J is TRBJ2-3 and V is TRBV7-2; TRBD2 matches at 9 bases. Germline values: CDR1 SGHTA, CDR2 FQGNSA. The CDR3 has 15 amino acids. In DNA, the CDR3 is TGTGCCAGCAGATTAGGCGGGGGGGGCGGAGATACGCAGTATTTT. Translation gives CASRLGGGGGDTQYF.

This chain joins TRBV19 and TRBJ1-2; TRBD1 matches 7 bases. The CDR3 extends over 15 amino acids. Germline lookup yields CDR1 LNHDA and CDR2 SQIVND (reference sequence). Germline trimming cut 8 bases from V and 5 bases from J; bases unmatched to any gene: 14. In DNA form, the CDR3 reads TGTGCCAGTGTCGAAACAGGGGCCCAGGGGTATGGCTACACCTTC. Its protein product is CASVETGAQGYGYTF.

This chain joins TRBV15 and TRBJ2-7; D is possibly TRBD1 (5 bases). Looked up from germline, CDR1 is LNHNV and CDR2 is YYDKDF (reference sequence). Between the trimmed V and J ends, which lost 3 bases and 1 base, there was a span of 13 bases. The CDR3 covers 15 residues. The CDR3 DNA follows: TGTGCCACCAGCAGCCAGAAGACAGATTCCTACGAGCAGTACTTC. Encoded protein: CATSSQKTDSYEQYF.

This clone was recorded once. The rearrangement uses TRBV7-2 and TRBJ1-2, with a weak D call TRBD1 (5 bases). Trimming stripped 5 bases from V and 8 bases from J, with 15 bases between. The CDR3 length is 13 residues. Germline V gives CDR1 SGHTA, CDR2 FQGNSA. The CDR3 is CASSPGRGYGYTF. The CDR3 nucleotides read TGTGCCAGCAGCCCGGGGAGGGGCTACGGCTACACCTTC. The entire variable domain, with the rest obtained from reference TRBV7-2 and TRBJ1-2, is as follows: GAGVSQSPSNKVTEKGKDVELRCDPISGHTALYWYRQSLGQGLEFLIYFQGNSAPDKSGLPSDRFSAERTGGSVSTLTIQRTQQEDSAVYLCASSPGRGYGYTFGSGTRLTVV.

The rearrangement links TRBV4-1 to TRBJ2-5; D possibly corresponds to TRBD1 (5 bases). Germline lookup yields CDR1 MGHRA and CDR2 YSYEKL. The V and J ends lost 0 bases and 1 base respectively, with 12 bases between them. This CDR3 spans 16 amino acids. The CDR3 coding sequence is TGCGCCAGCAGCCAAGAGGGCAGGGCGATCCAAGAGACCCAGTACTTC. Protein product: CASSQEGRAIQETQYF.